The 16 T cell receptor beta chains below all came from one sample that was sequenced in a study of shared clonotypes between healthy human individuals. Profiling relied on immunoSEQ multiplex PCR, and the TCRdb table lists in-frame clones only, not all of them. This sample carries about 460,000 clones, roughly 80% of them seen once, and the ten largest clones take more than 10%. Sequences were obtained from PBMCs. The receptors stem from a woman in her thirties or forties in good health. Some clones in this sample may be carry-over from other donors' samples.

This chain links TRBV5-1 with TRBJ1-2, with a tentative D call TRBD1 (5 bases). CDR1 is SGHRS and CDR2 is YFSETQ in the germline V gene. V lost 1 base and J 3 bases, leaving 10 bases between the germline ends. The CDR3 is made up of 14 amino acids. CDR3: CASSLTPGHYGYTF. In nucleotides, the CDR3 is TGCGCCAGCAGCTTGACTCCGGGGCACTATGGCTACACCTTC.

V gene TRBV9 combines with J gene TRBJ1-1; possibly TRBD1 for D (6 bases). The germline V gene encodes CDR1 SGDLS and CDR2 YYNGEE. This CDR3 has 15 residues. Deletions cut 7 bases from V and 3 bases from J, with 19 bases between. DNA for the CDR3: TGTGCCAGCTCCGTTTTGTTGGGGGGCGACACTGAAGCTTTCTTT. Protein sequence: CASSVLLGGDTEAFF.

The chain combines TRBV25-1 with TRBJ2-7; TRBD1 matches 9 bases. V shed 5 bases and J 7 bases; nucleotides not matched to a gene: 12. The CDR3 length is 15 residues. The germline gives CDR1 MGHDK, CDR2 SYGVNS. The CDR3 is CASSPWDRERGEQYF. In DNA form, the CDR3 reads TGTGCCAGCAGTCCCTGGGACAGGGAGAGGGGTGAGCAGTACTTC.

This chain uses TRBV29-1 with TRBJ1-2; TRBD1 matches at 12 bases. V lost 4 bases and J lost 2; bases outside the gene matches: 8. CDR1 is SQVTM and CDR2 is ANQGSEA in the germline V gene. This CDR3 contains 16 residues. Here the CDR3 reads CSVGGTGGAVNYGYTF. The DNA for the CDR3 is TGCAGCGTTGGCGGGACAGGGGGCGCAGTGAACTATGGCTACACCTTC.

This chain uses TRBV5-1 with TRBJ2-7; D may be TRBD1 (5 bases). From germline, CDR1 is SGHRS and CDR2 YFSETQ. The CDR3 spans 14 residues. V was pared by 0 bases and J by 4 bases, with 11 bases between. CDR3 sequence (DNA): TGCGCCAGCAGCTTGGAAGCAGGGATTTACGAGCAGTACTTC. Amino acid sequence: CASSLEAGIYEQYF.

This clone was observed once. CDR3 sequence: CSASLLAREFF. The CDR3 nucleotides are TGCAGTGCTAGCTTACTAGCGAGGGAGTTCTTC. The chain links TRBV20-1 to TRBJ2-1; 7 bases map to TRBD2. Germline trimming cut 3 bases from V and 14 bases from J; bases unmatched to any gene: 7. The CDR3 contains 11 residues. CDR1 is DFQATT and CDR2 is SNEGSKA in the germline V gene (reference sequence).

The chain couples TRBV7-2 to TRBJ2-1; 7 bases agree with TRBD2. The CDR3 runs to 14 residues. CDR1 is SGHTA, CDR2 FQGNSA, per germline. V lost 8 bases and J lost 8; bases outside the gene matches: 12. This CDR3 reads CASGRSSGWDEQFF. CDR3 coding DNA: TGTGCCAGCGGAAGGAGTAGCGGGTGGGATGAGCAGTTCTTC. Together with reference TRBV7-2 and TRBJ2-1, the CDR3 gives the full variable domain: GAGVSQSPSNKVTEKGKDVELRCDPISGHTALYWYRQSLGQGLEFLIYFQGNSAPDKSGLPSDRFSAERTGGSVSTLTIQRTQQEDSAVYLCASGRSSGWDEQFFGPGTRLTVL.

In this sample, this clone turned up a few times. Other DNA sequences in the sample encode the same CDR3. The chain has TRBV30 and TRBJ1-2; a possible D gene is TRBD1 (6 bases). This CDR3 is built from 12 residues. The germline V gene encodes CDR1 GTSNPN and CDR2 SVGIG (reference sequence). V lost 2 bases to trimming and J lost 4 bases, with 8 bases between them. CDR3: CAWSTGSYGYTF. In nucleotides, the CDR3 is TGTGCCTGGAGTACAGGGTCCTATGGCTACACCTTC.

This clone was seen a single time. The rearrangement uses TRBV27 and TRBJ1-5, with TRBD1 matching 8 bases. This CDR3 spans 15 amino acids. Germline values: CDR1 MNHEY, CDR2 SMNVEV (reference sequence). With V trimmed by 4 bases and J by 6 bases, 8 bases remained unmatched. CDR3 in amino acids: CASSSRTGIGQPQHF. The CDR3 coding sequence is TGTGCCAGCAGTTCGCGGACAGGGATAGGTCAGCCCCAGCATTTT.

This clone was found many times. The rearrangement joins TRBV4-1 to TRBJ1-4; D is uncertain. The CDR3 covers 13 residues. Germline CDR1 is MGHRA and CDR2 is YSYEKL. Deletions cut 6 bases from V and 0 bases from J, with 5 bases between. CDR3 coding DNA: TGCGCCAGCAGGAGTGCAACTAATGAAAAACTGTTTTTT. Its protein product is CASRSATNEKLFF.

The chain recombines TRBV28 with TRBJ2-1; 8 bases match TRBD2. The CDR3 is 16 amino acids. CDR1 and CDR2 (germline): MDHEN, SYDVKM. J gave up 6 bases and V 7 bases, and 14 bases lay outside the gene matches. CDR3 sequence reads: CASTLRGLVTLNEQFF. Written as DNA, the CDR3 is TGTGCCAGCACCCTAAGGGGACTAGTAACCCTCAATGAGCAGTTCTTC.

This chain joins TRBV15 and TRBJ2-7, with D perhaps TRBD1 (6 bases). V was shortened by 0 bases and J by 3 bases, with 12 bases between the two germline ends. CDR1 is LNHNV, CDR2 YYDKDF, per germline (reference sequence). The CDR3 runs 15 residues. CDR3 nucleotides: TGTGCCACCAGCAGAGAACGGGCCAGGGGCTACGAGCAGTACTTC. This gives the protein CATSRERARGYEQYF.

This sequence joins TRBV27 and TRBJ2-5; D gene ambiguous. This CDR3 has 15 amino acids. Per the germline V gene, CDR1 is MNHEY and CDR2 is SMNVEV (reference sequence). V dropped 1 base and J dropped 5 bases, with 14 bases sitting between them. The CDR3 is CASSLFWGSTETQYF. For the CDR3, the DNA is TGTGCCAGCAGTTTATTTTGGGGAAGCACCGAGACCCAGTACTTC.

The gene calls are TRBV30 and TRBJ1-2; tentative D call: TRBD1 (5 bases). Per the germline V gene, CDR1 is GTSNPN and CDR2 is SVGIG (reference sequence). V lost 4 bases and J 4 bases, leaving 10 bases between the germline ends. The CDR3 contains 12 residues. The CDR3 nucleotides are TGTGCCTGGACAGGGTTGGGCTATGGCTACACCTTC. Amino acids: CAWTGLGYGYTF. Full variable domain (remainder filled in from reference TRBV30 and TRBJ1-2): SQTIHQWPATLVQPVGSPLSLECTVEGTSNPNLYWYRQAAGRGLQLLFYSVGIGQISSEVPQNLSASRPQDRQFILSSKKLLLSDSGFYLCAWTGLGYGYTFGSGTRLTVV.

The CDR3: CASTPAGLNEQFF. The CDR3 DNA reads as TGTGCTAGTACCCCGGCGGGACTTAATGAGCAGTTCTTC. V gene TRBV12-5 combines with J gene TRBJ2-1, with D perhaps matching TRBD2 (6 bases). Germline-derived CDR1 and CDR2 are LGHNT and FRNRAP. The CDR3 runs 13 residues. Trimming stripped 8 bases from V and 7 bases from J, with 15 bases between. Based on the CDR3 plus reference TRBV12-5 and TRBJ2-1, the full variable domain is DARVTQTPRHKVTEMGQEVTMRCQPILGHNTVFWYRQTMMQGLELLAYFRNRAPLDDSGMPKDRFSAEMPDATLATLKIQPSEPRDSAVYFCASTPAGLNEQFFGPGTRLTVL.

The chain employs TRBV15 and TRBJ2-3, with TRBD2 identical over 14 bases. Germline values: CDR1 LNHNV, CDR2 YYDKDF (reference sequence). The CDR3 sequence is 19 residues long. The V gene end was trimmed by 1 base and the J gene end by 3 bases; junction bases not matched to a gene: 9. The CDR3 bases are TGTGCCACCAGCAGAGTATCCGGGACTAGCGGGAGTAGGACAGATACGCAGTATTTT. It encodes CATSRVSGTSGSRTDTQYF. Looking up the rest from reference TRBV15 and TRBJ2-3 gives the full variable domain: DAMVIQNPRYQVTQFGKPVTLSCSQTLNHNVMYWYQQKSSQAPKLLFHYYDKDFNNEADTPDNFQSRRPNTSFCFLDIRSPGLGDTAMYLCATSRVSGTSGSRTDTQYFGPGTRLTVL.